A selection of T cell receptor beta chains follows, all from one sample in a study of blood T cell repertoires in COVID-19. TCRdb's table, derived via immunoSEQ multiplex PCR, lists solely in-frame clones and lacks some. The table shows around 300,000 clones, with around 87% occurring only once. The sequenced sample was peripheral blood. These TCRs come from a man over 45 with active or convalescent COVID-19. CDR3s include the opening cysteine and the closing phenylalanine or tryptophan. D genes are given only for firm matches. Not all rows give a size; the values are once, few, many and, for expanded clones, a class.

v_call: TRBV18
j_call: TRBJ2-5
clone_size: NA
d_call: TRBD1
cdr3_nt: TGTGCCAGCTCACCCCTTGGGACAGACCAAGAGACCCAGTACTTC
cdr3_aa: CASSPLGTDQETQYF

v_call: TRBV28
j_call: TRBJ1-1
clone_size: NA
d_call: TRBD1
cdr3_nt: TGTGCCAGCAGTTCCCCAACAGGGGGGAACACTGAAGCTTTCTTT
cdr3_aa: CASSSPTGGNTEAFF

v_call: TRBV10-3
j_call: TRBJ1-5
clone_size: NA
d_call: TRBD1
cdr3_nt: TGTGCCATCAGTGACCGGACAGGGAATCAGCCCCAGCATTTT
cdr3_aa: CAISDRTGNQPQHF

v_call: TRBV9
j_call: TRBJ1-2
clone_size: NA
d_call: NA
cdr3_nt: TGTGCCAGCAGCGTAGAACAGGGCGGCTATGGCTACACCTTC
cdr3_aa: CASSVEQGGYGYTF

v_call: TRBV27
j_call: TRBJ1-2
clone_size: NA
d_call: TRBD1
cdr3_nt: TGTGCCAGCAGTCCCCTAGGACAGGGCGACTATGGCTACACCTTC
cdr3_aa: CASSPLGQGDYGYTF

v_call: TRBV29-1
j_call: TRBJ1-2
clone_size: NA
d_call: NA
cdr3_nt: TGCAGCGTTGAAGATGAGTCACAAACAGCCTTC
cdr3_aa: CSVEDESQTAF

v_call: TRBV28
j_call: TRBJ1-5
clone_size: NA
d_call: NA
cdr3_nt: TGTGCCAGCAGGAGAGGATGGGGGCTAAGCAATCAGCCCCAGCATTTT
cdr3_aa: CASRRGWGLSNQPQHF

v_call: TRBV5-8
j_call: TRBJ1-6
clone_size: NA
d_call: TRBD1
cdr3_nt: TGTGCCAGCAGCGTTACCGACAGGGCCTATAATTCACCCCTCCACTTT
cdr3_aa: CASSVTDRAYNSPLHF

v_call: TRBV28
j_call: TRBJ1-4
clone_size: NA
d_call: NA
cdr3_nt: TGTGCCAGCAGGCCACACGGGGATGAAAAACTGTTTTTT
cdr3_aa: CASRPHGDEKLFF

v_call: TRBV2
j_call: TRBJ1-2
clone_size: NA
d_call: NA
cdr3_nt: TGTGCCAGCAGTGAAGCAATGGGGGCAGGGTTTGGTGGCTACACCTTC
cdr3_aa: CASSEAMGAGFGGYTF

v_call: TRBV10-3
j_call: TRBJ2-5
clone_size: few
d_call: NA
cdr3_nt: TGTGCCATCAGTGAGTTCCAGGAAGAGACCCAGTACTTC
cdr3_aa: CAISEFQEETQYF

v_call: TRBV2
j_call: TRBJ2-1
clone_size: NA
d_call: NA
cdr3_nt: TGTGCCAGCAGGGAGGGGCCTTACAATGAGCAGTTCTTC
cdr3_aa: CASREGPYNEQFF

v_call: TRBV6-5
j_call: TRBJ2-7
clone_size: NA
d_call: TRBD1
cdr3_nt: TGTGCCAGCAGTTACCGGGACAGGGGAACAGAGTACTTC
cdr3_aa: CASSYRDRGTEYF

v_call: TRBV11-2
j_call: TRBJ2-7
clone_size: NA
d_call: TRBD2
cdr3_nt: TGTGCCAGCAGCCCTGGGACTAGCGGGTCCTACGAGCAGTACTTC
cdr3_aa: CASSPGTSGSYEQYF

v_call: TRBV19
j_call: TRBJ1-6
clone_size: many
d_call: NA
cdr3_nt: TGTGCCAGTAGTATTCGTTGGATAAGGACCCTACGAGAGCGGTCACCCCTCCACTTT
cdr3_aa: CASSIRWIRTLRERSPLHF

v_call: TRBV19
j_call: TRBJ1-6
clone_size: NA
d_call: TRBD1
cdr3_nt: TGTGCCAGTAGTATAGGACAGGGGGTAGTCTATTCACCCCTCCACTTT
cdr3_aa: CASSIGQGVVYSPLHF

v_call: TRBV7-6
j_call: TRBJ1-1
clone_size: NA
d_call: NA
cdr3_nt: TGTGCCAGCAGCCCCAACAGTTATAACACTGAAGCTTTCTTT
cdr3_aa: CASSPNSYNTEAFF

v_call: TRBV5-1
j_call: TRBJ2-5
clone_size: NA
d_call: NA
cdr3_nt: TGCGCCAGCAGCTTGGTAGGTACAGACCAAGAGACCCAGTACTTC
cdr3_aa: CASSLVGTDQETQYF

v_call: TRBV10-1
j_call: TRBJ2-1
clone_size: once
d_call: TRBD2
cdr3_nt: TGCGCCAGCAGTGGAATAGCGGGAGAGGGGCAGTTCTTC
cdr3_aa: CASSGIAGEGQFF

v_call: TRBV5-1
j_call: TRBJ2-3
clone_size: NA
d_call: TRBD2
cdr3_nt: TGCGCCAGCAGCTGGGGGACTACACGGGATGATACGCAGTATTTT
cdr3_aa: CASSWGTTRDDTQYF

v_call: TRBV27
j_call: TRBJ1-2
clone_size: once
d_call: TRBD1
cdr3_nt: TGTGCCAGCAGATCTACAGGGGGCCACTATGGCTACACCTTC
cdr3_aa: CASRSTGGHYGYTF

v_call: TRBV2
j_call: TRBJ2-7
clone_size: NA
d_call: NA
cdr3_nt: TGTGCCAGCAGTTTAGGGGGGGGCACCGAGCAGTACTTC
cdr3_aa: CASSLGGGTEQYF

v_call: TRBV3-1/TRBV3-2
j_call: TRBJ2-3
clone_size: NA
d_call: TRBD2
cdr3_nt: TGTGCCAGCAGCCAAGGGGCGGGGGGAACCACAGATACGCAGTATTTT
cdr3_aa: CASSQGAGGTTDTQYF

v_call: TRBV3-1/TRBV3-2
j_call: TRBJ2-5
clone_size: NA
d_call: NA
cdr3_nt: TGTGCCAGCAGCCAAGAAAGAAGGGAGGAGACCCAGTACTTC
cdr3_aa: CASSQERREETQYF

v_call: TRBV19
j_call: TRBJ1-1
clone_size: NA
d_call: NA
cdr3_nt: TGTGCCAGTAGCCCCTACGGGATCGACACTGAAGCTTTCTTT
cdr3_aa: CASSPYGIDTEAFF